Listed below are T cell receptor beta chains from one sample, sequenced in a study of CXCR3-negative and CXCR3-positive naive CD8 T cells. TCRdb re-called the 5' RACE reads and shows each CDR3 protein once, DNA omitted. This listing includes 45,000 to 65,000 distinct CDR3 sequences. Sequencing was performed on memory CD8+ T cells from blood. The receptor set was obtained from a human donor in good health. Some clones in this sample may be carry-over from other donors' samples. The CDR3 runs from the conserved cysteine through the conserved F or W.

J gene: TRBJ2-6; V gene: TRBV7-9; CDR3 protein: CATPSGQGPLWANVLTF
J gene: TRBJ2-5; V gene: TRBV10-3; CDR3 protein: CATRPGLAAQREETQYF
J gene: TRBJ2-1; V gene: TRBV5-1; CDR3 protein: CASSLGQGLLQFF
J gene: TRBJ2-2; V gene: TRBV5-1; CDR3 protein: CASSLEWRTGELFF
J gene: TRBJ2-1; V gene: TRBV7-9; CDR3 protein: CASNLQGAYNEQFF
J gene: TRBJ2-7; V gene: TRBV29-1; CDR3 protein: CSVESDYEQYF
J gene: TRBJ2-1; V gene: TRBV3-1; CDR3 protein: CASSQDRTGYTYNEQFF
J gene: TRBJ2-7; V gene: TRBV9; CDR3 protein: CASSVDTSYEQYF
J gene: TRBJ2-5; V gene: TRBV7-9; CDR3 protein: CASSPTGTRNQLTPYF
J gene: TRBJ2-1; V gene: TRBV4-3; CDR3 protein: CASSQGQGEVNEQFF
J gene: TRBJ2-1; V gene: TRBV29-1; CDR3 protein: CSVEDAGNPGNEQFF
J gene: TRBJ2-3; V gene: TRBV4-1; CDR3 protein: CASSLWDGQQYF
J gene: TRBJ2-1; V gene: TRBV19; CDR3 protein: CATGGKAGGPYEQFF